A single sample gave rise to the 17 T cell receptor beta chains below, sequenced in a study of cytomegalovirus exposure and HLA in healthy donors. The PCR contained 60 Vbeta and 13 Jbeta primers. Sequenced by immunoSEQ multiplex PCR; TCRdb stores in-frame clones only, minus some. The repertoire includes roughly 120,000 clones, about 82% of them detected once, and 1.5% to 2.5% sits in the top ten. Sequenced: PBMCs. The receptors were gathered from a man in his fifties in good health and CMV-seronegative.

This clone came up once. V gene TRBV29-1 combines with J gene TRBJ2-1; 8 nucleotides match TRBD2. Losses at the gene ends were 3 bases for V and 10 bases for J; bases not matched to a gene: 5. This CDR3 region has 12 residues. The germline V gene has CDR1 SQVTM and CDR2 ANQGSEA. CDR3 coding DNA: TGCAGCGTTGACGTAGCGGGGTTCGAGCAGTTCTTC. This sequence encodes CSVDVAGFEQFF.

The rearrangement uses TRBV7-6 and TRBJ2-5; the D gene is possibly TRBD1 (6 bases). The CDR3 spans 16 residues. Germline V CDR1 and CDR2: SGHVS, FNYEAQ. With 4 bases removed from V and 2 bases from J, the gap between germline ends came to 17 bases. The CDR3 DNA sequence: TGTGCCAGCAGCTCCGAATGGGGGCATTTACAAGAGACCCAGTACTTC. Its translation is CASSSEWGHLQETQYF.

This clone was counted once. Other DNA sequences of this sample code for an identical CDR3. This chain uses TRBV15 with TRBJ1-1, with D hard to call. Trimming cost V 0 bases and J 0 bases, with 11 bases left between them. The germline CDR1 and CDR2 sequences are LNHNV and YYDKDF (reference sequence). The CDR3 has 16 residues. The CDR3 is CATSRDHPGVNTEAFF. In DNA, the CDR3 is TGTGCCACCAGCAGAGATCATCCCGGGGTGAACACTGAAGCTTTCTTT.

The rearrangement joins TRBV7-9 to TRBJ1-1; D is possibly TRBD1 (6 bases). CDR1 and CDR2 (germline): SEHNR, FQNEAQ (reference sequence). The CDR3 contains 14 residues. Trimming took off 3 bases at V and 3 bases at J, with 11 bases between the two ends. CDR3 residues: CASSLQQGDTEAFF. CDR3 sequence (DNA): TGTGCCAGCAGCTTGCAACAGGGAGACACTGAAGCTTTCTTT.

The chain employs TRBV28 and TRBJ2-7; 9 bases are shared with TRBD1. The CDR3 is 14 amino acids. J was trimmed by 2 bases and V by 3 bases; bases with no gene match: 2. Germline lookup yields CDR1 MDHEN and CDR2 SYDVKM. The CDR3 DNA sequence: TGTGCCAGCAGTTTCCGGGACAGGGCCTACGAGCAGTACGTC. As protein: CASSFRDRAYEQYV.

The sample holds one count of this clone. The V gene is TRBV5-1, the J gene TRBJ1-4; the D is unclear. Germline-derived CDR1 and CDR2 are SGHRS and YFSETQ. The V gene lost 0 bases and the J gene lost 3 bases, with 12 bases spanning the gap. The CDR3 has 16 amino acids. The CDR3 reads CASSLALSSANEKLFF. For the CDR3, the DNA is TGCGCCAGCAGCTTGGCCCTCAGTTCAGCTAATGAAAAACTGTTTTTT.

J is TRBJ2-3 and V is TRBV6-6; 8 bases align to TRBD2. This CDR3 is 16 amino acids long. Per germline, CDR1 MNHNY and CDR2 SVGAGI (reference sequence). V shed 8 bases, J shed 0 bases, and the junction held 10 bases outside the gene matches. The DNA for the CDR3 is TGTGCCAGCTGTCGGGGGGGACGTCTTAGCACAGATACGCAGTATTTT. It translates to CASCRGGRLSTDTQYF.

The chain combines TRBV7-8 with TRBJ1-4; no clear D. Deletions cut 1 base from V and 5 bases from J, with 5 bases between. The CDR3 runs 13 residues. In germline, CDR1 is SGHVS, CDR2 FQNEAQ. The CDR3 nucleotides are TGTGCCAGCAGCTTAGGAGCAAATGAAAAACTGTTTTTT. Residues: CASSLGANEKLFF.

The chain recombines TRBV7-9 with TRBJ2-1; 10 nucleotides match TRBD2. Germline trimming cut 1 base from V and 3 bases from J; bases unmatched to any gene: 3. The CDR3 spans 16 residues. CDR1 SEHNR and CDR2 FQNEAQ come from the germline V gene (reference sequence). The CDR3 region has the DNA TGTGCCAGCAGCTTAGTTGGACTAGCGGACTACAATGAGCAGTTCTTC. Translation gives CASSLVGLADYNEQFF.

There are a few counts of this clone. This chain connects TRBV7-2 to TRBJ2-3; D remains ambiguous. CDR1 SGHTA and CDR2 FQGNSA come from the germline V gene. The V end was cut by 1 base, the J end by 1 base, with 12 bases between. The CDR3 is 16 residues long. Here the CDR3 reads CASSLGRRRGTDTQYF. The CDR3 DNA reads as TGTGCCAGCAGCTTAGGACGCCGGAGAGGCACAGATACGCAGTATTTT.

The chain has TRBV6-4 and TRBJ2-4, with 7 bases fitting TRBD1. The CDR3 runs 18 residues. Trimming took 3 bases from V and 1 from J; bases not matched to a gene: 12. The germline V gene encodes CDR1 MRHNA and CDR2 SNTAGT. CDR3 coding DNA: TGTGCCAGCAGTGAGGAGCCCCAGGGGGTGGCGGCCAAAAACATTCAGTACTTC. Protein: CASSEEPQGVAAKNIQYF.

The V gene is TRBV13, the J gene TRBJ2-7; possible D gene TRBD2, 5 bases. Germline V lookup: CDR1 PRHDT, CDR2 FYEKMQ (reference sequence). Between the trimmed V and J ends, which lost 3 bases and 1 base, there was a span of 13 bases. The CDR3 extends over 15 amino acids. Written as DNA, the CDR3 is TGTGCCAGCAGCTTCGGGAAGGGCGGATCCTACGAGCAGTACGTC. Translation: CASSFGKGGSYEQYV.

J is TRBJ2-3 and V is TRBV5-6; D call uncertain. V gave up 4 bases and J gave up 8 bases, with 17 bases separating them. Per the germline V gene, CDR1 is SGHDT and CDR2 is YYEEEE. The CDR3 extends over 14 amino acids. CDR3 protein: CASSPYGSDGTQYF. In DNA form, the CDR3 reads TGTGCCAGCAGCCCTTACGGGTCCGACGGTACGCAGTATTTT. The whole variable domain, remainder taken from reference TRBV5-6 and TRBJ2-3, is DAGVTQSPTHLIKTRGQQVTLRCSPKSGHDTVSWYQQALGQGPQFIFQYYEEEERQRGNFPDRFSGHQFPNYSSELNVNALLLGDSALYLCASSPYGSDGTQYFGPGTRLTVL.

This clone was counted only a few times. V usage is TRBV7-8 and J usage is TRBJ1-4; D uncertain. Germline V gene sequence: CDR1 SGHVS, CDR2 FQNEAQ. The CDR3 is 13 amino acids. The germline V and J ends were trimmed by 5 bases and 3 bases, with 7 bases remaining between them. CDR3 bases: TGTGCCAGCAGCCTGCAGGCTAATGAAAAACTGTTTTTT. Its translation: CASSLQANEKLFF.

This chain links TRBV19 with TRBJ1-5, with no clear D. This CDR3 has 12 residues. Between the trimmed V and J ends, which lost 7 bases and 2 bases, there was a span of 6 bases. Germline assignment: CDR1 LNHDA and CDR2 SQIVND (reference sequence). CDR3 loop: CASKLGNQPQHF. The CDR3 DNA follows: TGTGCCAGTAAGCTTGGCAATCAGCCCCAGCATTTT.

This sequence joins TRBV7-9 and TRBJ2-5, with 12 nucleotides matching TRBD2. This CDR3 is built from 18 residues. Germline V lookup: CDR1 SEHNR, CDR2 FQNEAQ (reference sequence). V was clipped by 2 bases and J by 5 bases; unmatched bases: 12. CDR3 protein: CASSLIGLAGRRWETQYF. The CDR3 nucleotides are TGTGCCAGCAGCTTAATTGGACTAGCGGGGAGACGGTGGGAGACCCAGTACTTC.

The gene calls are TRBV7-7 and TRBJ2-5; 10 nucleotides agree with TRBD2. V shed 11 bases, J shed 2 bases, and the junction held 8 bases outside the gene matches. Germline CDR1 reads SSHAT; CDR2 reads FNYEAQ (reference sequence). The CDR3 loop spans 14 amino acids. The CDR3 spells CALGKLAGQETQYF. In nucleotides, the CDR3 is TGTGCCCTGGGTAAACTAGCGGGGCAAGAGACCCAGTACTTC.